The present TCR beta chain was sequenced within a study of identical twins (dated by TCRdb to 2016 to 2018). Regarding the research as a whole: To test whether fetal clonotypes persist, the study used deep sequencing on TCR alpha and beta repertoires from monozygotic twins, unrelated adults of various ages, and cord blood. Replicate twin experiments were performed at different times using different library preparation protocols to rule out contamination.

Libraries were built with 5' RACE. The sequencing machine was an Illumina HiSeq 2000. A universal primer binding site was added through template switching, and the final cDNA carried a unique molecular identifier so that TCR cDNA molecules could be counted accurately. Specific primers in the conserved constant-segment region were used to synthesize first-strand cDNA for the TCR alpha and beta chains. To control for contamination, each cDNA library was double barcoded with a SMART-Mk sample barcode plus Illumina barcodes. Two successive PCR steps introduced TruSeq adapter sequences along with Illumina sample barcodes. Sequencing of the TCR alpha and beta cDNA libraries was done on the Illumina HiSeq platform using custom primers. The published analysis was carried out like this. Raw reads were processed with MiGEC to extract unique molecular identifiers, and MiXCR was used to determine CDR3 positions. For each individual, recombination models were inferred using an EM algorithm with the repgenHMM and IGoR tools. The analysis of shared clonotypes was done with the tcR package in R, with sharing normalized by the product of cloneset sizes. Out-of-frame nonproductive sequences were analyzed to study raw recombination free of thymic and clonal selection effects. TCRdb cleaned the public reads at Q25 with fastp, built clones with MiXCR and kept in-frame beta chains. Under each unique CDR3 protein, matching rows form one entry showing the most common genes and DNA. These V and J calls originate from TCRdb's pipeline instead of the authors' own analysis. The sample contains around 340,000 distinct CDR3 sequences, roughly an eighth of them found a single time. 6% to 9% of the sample is taken by the ten largest.

Counted from cysteine to phenylalanine, this CDR3 has 15 amino acids. This entry keeps only the CDR3 DNA: 45 bases, framed from base 1. CDR1 and CDR2 are read off the germline V gene as ENHRY and SYGVKD. Cut back by 10 bases and 5 bases, the V and J ends lie 24 bases apart. The paper's findings and limits, for the study overall: Because the same donors could not be followed over many years, the conclusions relied on cross-sectional statistical analysis. In beta out-of-frame sequences, excess twin sharing was weaker, because having fewer shared sequences lowered the signal-to-noise ratio. Invariant T cells such as MAIT and iNKT could partly confound zero-insertion analyses, although diverse VJ usage argued against such confounding for most clonotypes. Abundant cord blood beta clonotypes carried fewer insertions; young adult naive repertoires showed a weaker similar trend, while memory repertoires showed none. Out-of-frame TCR alpha sequences shared between twins showed an excess of low generation-probability sequences compared with coincidental sharing between unrelated individuals. In monozygotic twins, recombination models systematically underestimated out-of-frame TCR alpha sharing, but the models matched the sharing seen between unrelated individuals.

On this clonotype: No antigen is known for it. There are no base qualities to consult, and no much larger clone falls within one base.

Every donor in the study was a healthy Caucasian. Three pairs of female monozygotic twins, all aged roughly 18 to 29 years, made up the twin cohort. CD4+ and CD8+ T cell populations were isolated with positive isolation kits from Invitrogen. These data were also reused for a study on yellow fever vaccine responses in identical twins. The second paper further reports: The authors reported that the T cell response to vaccination in identical twins appeared partly convergent and partly personalized. In identical twins, the study followed T cell clones that responded to the vaccine with precision.

Sequenced material: CD8+ T cells sorted from blood. The source is a woman aged 18-30 years in good health. This chain is built from TRBV10-3 and TRBJ2-7; there is no confident call for the D gene. The DNA sequence is as follows: TGTGCCAGCTATAACCGGGCCTTTAAACCCAACGAGCAGTACTTC. Its product reads: CASYNRAFKPNEQYF.